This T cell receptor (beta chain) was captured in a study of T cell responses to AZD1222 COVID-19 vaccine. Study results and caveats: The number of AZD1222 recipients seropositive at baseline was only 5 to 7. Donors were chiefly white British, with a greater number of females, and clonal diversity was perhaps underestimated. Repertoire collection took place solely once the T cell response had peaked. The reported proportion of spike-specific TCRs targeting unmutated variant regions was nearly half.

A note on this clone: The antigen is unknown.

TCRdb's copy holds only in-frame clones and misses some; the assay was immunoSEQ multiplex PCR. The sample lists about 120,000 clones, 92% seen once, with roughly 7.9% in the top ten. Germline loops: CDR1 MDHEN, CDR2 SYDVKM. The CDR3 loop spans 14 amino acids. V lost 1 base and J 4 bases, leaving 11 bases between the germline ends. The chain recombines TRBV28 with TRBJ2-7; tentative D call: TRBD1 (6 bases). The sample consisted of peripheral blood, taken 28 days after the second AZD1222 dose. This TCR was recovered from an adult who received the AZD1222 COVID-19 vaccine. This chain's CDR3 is CASSLFRTVYEQYF. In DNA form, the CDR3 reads TGTGCCAGCAGTTTATTTCGGACAGTGTACGAGCAGTACTTC.